The TCR beta chain under discussion was sequenced for a study of blood T cells in healthy people across ages. Study observations and caveats: PBMCs were not sorted, which prevented a conclusive comparison of naive versus antigen-experienced cells.

CDR3 length: 19 amino acids. V was pared by 2 bases and J by 0 bases, with 8 bases of the junction left unmatched. The germline gives CDR1 MNHEY, CDR2 SVGAGI. Extraction yielded at least 5 micrograms of total RNA per sample. This clonotype was found a few times. Its antigen is not identified. Primed by a sample-barcoded 5' primer and a J-beta primer mix, a second PCR proceeded for roughly 6 to 12 cycles. Each cDNA molecule, via a template-switch adaptor with 12 random nucleotides, was tagged. In TCRdb, the 5' RACE reads were re-called with MiXCR into one record per CDR3 protein. The data hold about 800,000 distinct CDR3 sequences, with around a quarter observed a single time. The same specimen was also included in a second study, on T cells of mothers and their children. Per that study: Mother-child pairs who were related displayed a slightly higher overlap than unrelated pairs, a difference that was non-significant.

The sequencing sample was made of blood. This sequence was found in a boy aged 10-17 years in good health. This rearrangement joins TRBV6-5 to TRBJ2-4; 12 positions agree with TRBD2. The CDR3 bases are TGTGCCAGCAGTTACCAGGCGACTAGCGGGGGCCCAGCCAAAAACATTCAGTACTTC. As protein: CASSYQATSGGPAKNIQYF.